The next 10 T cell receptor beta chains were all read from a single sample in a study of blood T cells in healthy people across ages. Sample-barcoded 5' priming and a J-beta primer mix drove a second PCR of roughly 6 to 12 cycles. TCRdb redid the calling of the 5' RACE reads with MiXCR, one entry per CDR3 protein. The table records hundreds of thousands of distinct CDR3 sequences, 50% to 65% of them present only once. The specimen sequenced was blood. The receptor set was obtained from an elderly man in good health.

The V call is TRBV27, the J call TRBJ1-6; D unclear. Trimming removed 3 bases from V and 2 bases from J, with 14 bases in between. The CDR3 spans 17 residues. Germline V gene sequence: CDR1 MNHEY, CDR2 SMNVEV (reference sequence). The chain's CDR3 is CASSFRGGKTYNSPLHF. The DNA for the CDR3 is TGTGCCAGCAGTTTTCGGGGAGGGAAAACCTATAATTCACCCCTCCACTTT.

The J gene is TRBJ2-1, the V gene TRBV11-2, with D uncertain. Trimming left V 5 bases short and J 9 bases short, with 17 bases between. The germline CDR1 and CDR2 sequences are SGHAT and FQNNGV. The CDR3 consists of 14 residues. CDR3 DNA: TGTGCCAGCAGCCCAACGGACCCCAGGCTTGAGCAGTTCTTC. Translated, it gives CASSPTDPRLEQFF.

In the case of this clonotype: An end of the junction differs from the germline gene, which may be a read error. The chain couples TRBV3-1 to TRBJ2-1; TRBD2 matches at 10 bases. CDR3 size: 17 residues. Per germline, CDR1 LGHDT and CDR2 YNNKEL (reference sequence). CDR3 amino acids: CASGQETIAGGPNEQFF. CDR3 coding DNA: TGTGCCAGCGGCCAAGAAACCATAGCGGGGGGCCCCAATGAGCAGTTCTTC.

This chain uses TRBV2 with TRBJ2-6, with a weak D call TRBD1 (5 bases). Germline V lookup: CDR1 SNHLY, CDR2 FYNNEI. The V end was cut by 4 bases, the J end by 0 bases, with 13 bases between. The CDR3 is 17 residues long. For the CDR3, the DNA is TGTGCCAGCAGTGCTGGCAGGGTTCACTCTGGGGCCAACGTCCTGACTTTC. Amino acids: CASSAGRVHSGANVLTF.

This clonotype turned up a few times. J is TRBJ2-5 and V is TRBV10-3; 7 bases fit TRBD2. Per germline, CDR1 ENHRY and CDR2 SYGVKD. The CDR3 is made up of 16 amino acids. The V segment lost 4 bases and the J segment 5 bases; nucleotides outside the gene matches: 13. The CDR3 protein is CAISGAREGLDETQYF. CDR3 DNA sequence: TGTGCCATCAGTGGAGCCAGGGAGGGTCTGGATGAGACCCAGTACTTC.

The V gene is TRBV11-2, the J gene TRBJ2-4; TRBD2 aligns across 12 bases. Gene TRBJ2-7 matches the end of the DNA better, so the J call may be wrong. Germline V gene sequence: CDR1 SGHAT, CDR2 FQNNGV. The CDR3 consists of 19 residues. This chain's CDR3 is CASSLVPAGLAGGAGEQYF. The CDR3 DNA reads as TGTGCCAGCAGCCTCGTACCTGCGGGACTAGCGGGTGGAGCCGGCGAGCAGTACTTC.

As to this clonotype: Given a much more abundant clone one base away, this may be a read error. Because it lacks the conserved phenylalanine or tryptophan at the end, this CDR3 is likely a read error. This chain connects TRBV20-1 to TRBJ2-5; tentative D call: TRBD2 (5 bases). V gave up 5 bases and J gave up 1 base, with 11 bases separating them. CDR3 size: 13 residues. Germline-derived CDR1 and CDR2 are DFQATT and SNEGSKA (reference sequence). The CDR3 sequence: CSAPLGSQETQYS. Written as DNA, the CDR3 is TGCAGTGCTCCATTAGGGAGCCAAGAGACCCAGTACTCC.

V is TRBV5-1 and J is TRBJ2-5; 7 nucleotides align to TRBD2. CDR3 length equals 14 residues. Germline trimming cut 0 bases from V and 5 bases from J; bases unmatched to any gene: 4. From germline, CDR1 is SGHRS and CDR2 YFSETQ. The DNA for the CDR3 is TGCGCCAGCAGCTTGGAGGCGGGAGTGGAGACCCAGTACTTC. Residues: CASSLEAGVETQYF.

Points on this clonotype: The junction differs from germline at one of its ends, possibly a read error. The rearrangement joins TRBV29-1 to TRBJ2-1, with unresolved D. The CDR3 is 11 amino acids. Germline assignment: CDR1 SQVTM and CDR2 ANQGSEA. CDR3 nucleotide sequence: TGCAGCGGTGAACCCGGATGGAAGCAGTTCTTC. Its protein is CSGEPGWKQFF.

CDR3 in amino acids: CASSPLDNYGYTF. The CDR3 bases are TGTGCCAGCAGCCCCCTTGATAACTATGGCTACACCTTC. The genes are TRBV12-3 or TRBV12-4 and TRBJ1-2; D is undetermined. The germline V and J ends were trimmed by 6 bases and 1 base, with 9 bases remaining between them. This CDR3 spans 13 amino acids.